This T cell receptor beta chain came from a study of response to subunit inactivated influenza vaccine (dated by TCRdb to between 2018 and 2020). Study-wide context: Deep quantitative profiling of the T cell receptor repertoire was used in the study to follow responses to a trivalent subunit inactivated influenza vaccine.

This clonotype has at least ten counts. The specificity of this receptor is unknown. Base qualities were left out, and no much larger clone turns up one base away. Preparation of the library involved RT-PCR. Sequencing used an Illumina HiSeq 2500. The public sequencing data were trimmed at Q25 with fastp and processed into clonotypes with MiXCR by TCRdb, which kept only in-frame beta chains. Duplicate CDR3 protein sequences are folded into a single record with the most common DNA and genes. Here the sample has about 180,000 distinct CDR3 sequences; 9.2% occur a single time. The ten largest clones represent about a tenth of the sample. V drops 4 bases and J drops 2 bases, leaving 6 bases in between. Taken from the germline V gene, the CDR1 and CDR2 loops are MGHDK and SYGVNS. The CDR3 numbers 12 residues from cysteine through phenylalanine. The kept DNA is CDR3 alone, 36 bases in frame from the first base.

Paper-wide results and their limitations: It was suggested by the authors that each seasonal influenza vaccination may recruit only a limited number of new T cells.

This clonotype was obtained from a man between 50 and 59 years old who received an inactivated influenza vaccine. Donor details come from another sample of the same person, matched by shared clones. The specimen comprised non-naive T cells sorted from PBMCs, sampled on the day of vaccination. What this sample's cell subset or site label stands for: memory T cell fraction. In this chain, TRBV25-1 is recombined with TRBJ2-7; the D gene identity is not certain. Here is the DNA: TGTGCCAGCAGTGTTGGTGCCTACGAGCAGTACTTC. Translated, this is CASSVGAYEQYF.